What follows are 6 T cell receptor beta chains derived from one specimen sequenced in a study of cytomegalovirus exposure and HLA in healthy donors. 13 Jbeta primers and 60 Vbeta primers were used for the PCR. Using immunoSEQ multiplex PCR, the repertoire was profiled, and TCRdb retains in-frame clones only, with some absent. The sample contains over 150,000 clones, 79% of which appear only once. Sequenced: PBMCs. Receptors originate from a man aged 35-49 years in good health and CMV-seronegative.

The genes are TRBV5-6 and TRBJ2-2, with D unclear. The V gene lost 4 bases and the J gene lost 3 bases, with 7 bases spanning the gap. Germline CDR1 SGHDT, CDR2 YYEEEE. The CDR3 has 13 amino acids. CDR3 sequence: CASSPTYTGELFF. In nucleotides, the CDR3 is TGTGCCAGCAGCCCCACATACACCGGGGAGCTGTTTTTT.

The chain links TRBV5-5 to TRBJ2-5; the D is unclear. Germline CDR1 is SGHKS and CDR2 is YYEKEE (reference sequence). The CDR3 covers 16 residues. Trimming removed 0 bases at V and 4 bases at J, with 16 bases between. The CDR3 is CASSLETAPTSETQYF. For the CDR3, the DNA is TGTGCCAGCAGCTTGGAGACTGCCCCGACGTCAGAGACCCAGTACTTC.

The chain employs TRBV5-1 and TRBJ1-1; a weak D match, TRBD1 (6 bases). The CDR3 has 14 residues. Deletions cut 0 bases from V and 6 bases from J, with 12 bases between. Germline V gene lookup returns CDR1 SGHRS and CDR2 YFSETQ. CDR3 in amino acids: CASSLAQGPAEAFF. The DNA of the CDR3 is TGCGCCAGCAGCTTGGCCCAGGGGCCCGCTGAAGCTTTCTTT. Complete variable domain (other parts from reference TRBV5-1 and TRBJ1-1): KAGVTQTPRYLIKTRGQQVTLSCSPISGHRSVSWYQQTPGQGLQFLFEYFSETQRNKGNFPGRFSGRQFSNSRSEMNVSTLELGDSALYLCASSLAQGPAEAFFGQGTRLTVV.

The chain links TRBV5-1 to TRBJ2-3, with a tentative D call TRBD2 (6 bases). Trimming pared 4 bases from V and 2 bases from J, leaving 17 bases between. This CDR3 is 16 amino acids long. Germline assignment: CDR1 SGHRS and CDR2 YFSETQ. The CDR3 spells CASSAGPTADTDTQYF. CDR3 DNA: TGCGCCAGCAGCGCGGGACCGACTGCGGACACAGATACGCAGTATTTT.

This chain connects TRBV4-2 to TRBJ1-4, with D unclear. CDR3 length: 12 residues. The V and J ends lost 5 bases and 7 bases respectively, with 8 bases between them. Germline CDR1 and CDR2: LGHNA and YNFKEQ. The CDR3 sequence: CASSTLGEKLFF. The CDR3 nucleotides are TGTGCCAGCAGCACTCTAGGTGAAAAACTGTTTTTT.

The J gene is TRBJ2-6, the V gene TRBV2; maybe TRBD2 (6 bases). CDR3 size: 14 residues. Germline CDR1 reads SNHLY; CDR2 reads FYNNEI. With 11 bases removed from V and 2 bases from J, the gap between germline ends came to 13 bases. The CDR3 DNA follows: TGTGCCCGCTCGGAGGGGACTGGGGCCAACGTCCTGACTTTC. This translates into CARSEGTGANVLTF.